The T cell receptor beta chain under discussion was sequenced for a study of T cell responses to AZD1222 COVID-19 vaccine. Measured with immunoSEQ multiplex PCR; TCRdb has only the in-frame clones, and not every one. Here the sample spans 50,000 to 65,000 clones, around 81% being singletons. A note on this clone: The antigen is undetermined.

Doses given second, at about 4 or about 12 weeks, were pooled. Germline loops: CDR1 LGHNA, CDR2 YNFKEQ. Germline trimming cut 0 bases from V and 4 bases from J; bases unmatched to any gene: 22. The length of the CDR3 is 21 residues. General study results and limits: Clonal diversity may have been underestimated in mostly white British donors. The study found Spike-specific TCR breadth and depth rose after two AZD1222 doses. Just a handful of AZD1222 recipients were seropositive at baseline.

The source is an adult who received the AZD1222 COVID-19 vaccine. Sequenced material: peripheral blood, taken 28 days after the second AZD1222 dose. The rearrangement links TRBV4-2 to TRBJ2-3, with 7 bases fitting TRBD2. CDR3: CASSQDTWGYTWTSTADTQYF. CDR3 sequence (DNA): TGTGCCAGCAGCCAAGATACATGGGGGTACACCTGGACTAGTACAGCAGATACGCAGTATTTT.